The rows below give T cell receptor beta chains drawn from one sample of a study of blood T cell repertoires in COVID-19. Only in-frame clones appear in the TCRdb table, and some are missing; sequencing was by immunoSEQ multiplex PCR. Of about 100,000 clones in the sample, roughly 90% are singletons; the top ten hold 2% to 2.5%. Sequenced material: peripheral blood. These receptor sequences come from a man between 50 and 59 years old with active COVID-19. Both conserved end residues are part of each CDR3. D genes are given only for firm matches. Clone size appears in some rows only: once, few, many, or a class for an expanded clone.

clone_size j_call v_call d_call cdr3_aa cdr3_nt
- TRBJ1-2 TRBV18 - CASSPDRNYGYTF TGTGCCAGCTCACCAGACAGGAATTATGGCTACACCTTC
once TRBJ1-2 TRBV6-5 TRBD1 CASSYSRNRGDGYTF TGTGCCAGCAGTTACTCGAGGAACAGGGGGGATGGCTACACCTTC
- TRBJ2-6 TRBV19 TRBD1 CASTRTGSYSGANVLTF TGTGCCAGTACCCGGACAGGAAGCTATTCTGGGGCCAACGTCCTGACTTTC
- TRBJ1-2 TRBV5-6 - CASSQGPSSLYDYTF TGTGCCAGCAGCCAGGGGCCCAGTTCTCTATATGACTACACCTTC
- TRBJ2-1 TRBV6-5 - CASSYVRGNEQFF TGTGCCAGCAGTTACGTTAGGGGGAATGAGCAGTTCTTC
- TRBJ2-1 TRBV5-1 - CASSTDRRTPSSYNEQFF TGCGCCAGCAGCACCGACAGAAGGACGCCGAGCTCCTACAATGAGCAGTTCTTC
- TRBJ1-5 TRBV27 - CASSLSGSSNQPQHF TGTGCCAGCAGTTTATCGGGGAGTAGCAATCAGCCCCAGCATTTT
- TRBJ2-7 TRBV5-6 - CASSLAPGLRASEQYF TGTGCCAGCAGCTTGGCCCCGGGACTTCGAGCTTCAGAGCAGTACTTC
- TRBJ2-6 TRBV9 - CASSVSPVSGANVLTF TGTGCCAGCAGCGTATCGCCGGTATCTGGGGCCAACGTCCTGACTTTC
- TRBJ1-2 TRBV4-2 - CASSQEETGSYGYTF TGTGCCAGCAGCCAAGAAGAGACTGGGTCCTATGGCTACACCTTC
- TRBJ2-2 TRBV9 - CASSASGGNTGELFF TGTGCCAGCAGTGCGAGCGGAGGAAACACCGGGGAGCTGTTTTTT
- TRBJ2-5 TRBV18 TRBD1 CASSPMRQGSQETQYF TGTGCCAGCTCACCTATGCGACAGGGGTCCCAAGAGACCCAGTACTTC
- TRBJ1-1 TRBV6-5 - CASSLGGAGVTEAFF TGTGCCAGCAGCCTGGGGGGGGCCGGGGTCACTGAAGCTTTCTTT
- TRBJ2-3 TRBV11-3 TRBD2 CASSLGLAGDVDTQYF TGTGCCAGCAGCTTAGGACTAGCGGGAGACGTGGATACGCAGTATTTT
- TRBJ2-7 TRBV5-1 - CASSLGPRGEQYF TGCGCCAGCAGCTTGGGACCTAGGGGCGAGCAGTACTTC
- TRBJ2-2 TRBV12-5 - CASGSGSNTGELFF TGTGCTAGTGGGTCCGGGAGCAACACCGGGGAGCTGTTTTTT
- TRBJ2-5 TRBV7-6 TRBD2 CASSLRLAGLGETQYF TGTGCCAGCAGCTTACGGCTAGCGGGGCTCGGTGAGACCCAGTACTTC
- TRBJ2-1 TRBV2 TRBD1 CASSRTGYNEQFF TGTGCCAGCAGTCGGACAGGTTACAATGAGCAGTTCTTC
- TRBJ1-1 TRBV11-2 - CASSFGQWGGGEAFF TGTGCCAGCAGCTTCGGCCAGTGGGGGGGAGGAGAAGCTTTCTTT
- TRBJ2-4 TRBV5-6 - CASSPGLAKNIQYF TGTGCCAGCAGCCCGGGTCTAGCCAAAAACATTCAGTACTTC
once TRBJ1-5 TRBV9 TRBD1 CASSVGQGGNQPQHF TGTGCCAGCAGCGTAGGACAGGGGGGCAATCAGCCCCAGCATTTT
- TRBJ2-7 TRBV6-6 TRBD1 CASSTGGGHFYEQYF TGTGCCAGCAGCACAGGGGGAGGCCATTTCTACGAGCAGTACTTC
- TRBJ2-2 TRBV5-4 - CASSLGALSLNTGELFF TGTGCCAGCAGCTTGGGGGCGCTCTCTCTGAACACCGGGGAGCTGTTTTTT
- TRBJ1-4 TRBV10-1 - CANPRGGAGEKLFF TGCGCCAATCCCAGGGGAGGGGCCGGGGAAAAACTGTTTTTT
- TRBJ2-3 TRBV5-1 - CASSLVPGETDTQYF TGCGCCAGCAGCTTGGTACCGGGGGAAACAGATACGCAGTATTTT
- TRBJ1-4 TRBV20-1 - CSASRPEGEKLFF TGCAGTGCTAGTCGGCCGGAGGGGGAAAAACTGTTTTTT
- TRBJ2-1 TRBV10-3 TRBD1 CAISLQGKGQFF TGTGCCATCAGTTTACAGGGGAAGGGGCAGTTCTTC
- TRBJ1-1 TRBV6-5 - CASIFTEAFF TGTGCCAGCATCTTCACTGAAGCTTTCTTT
- TRBJ2-3 TRBV10-3 - CAISESPYGTDTQYF TGTGCCATCAGTGAGTCGCCCTACGGCACAGATACGCAGTATTTT
- TRBJ1-5 TRBV7-8 - CASSLVDSPVQPQHF TGTGCCAGCAGCTTAGTTGATTCCCCGGTTCAGCCCCAGCATTTT
- TRBJ1-6 TRBV7-9 - CASSLTGNNSPLHF TGTGCCAGCAGCCTGACAGGAAATAATTCACCCCTCCACTTT
- TRBJ2-3 TRBV5-5 TRBD1 CASSGLTGESLDTQYF TGTGCCAGCAGCGGCCTGACAGGGGAGAGTTTAGATACGCAGTATTTT
- TRBJ1-4 TRBV5-1 - CASSFRAATNEKLFF TGCGCCAGCAGCTTTCGAGCTGCAACTAATGAAAAACTGTTTTTT
- TRBJ2-7 TRBV18 - CASSLTMTGRDEQYF TGTGCCAGCTCACTTACCATGACAGGTAGGGACGAGCAGTACTTC
- TRBJ1-6 TRBV5-1 - CASSLSQGNSPLHF TGCGCCAGCAGCTTGAGTCAGGGGAATTCACCCCTCCACTTT
- TRBJ2-1 TRBV24-1 - CATSDTGSSYNEQFF TGTGCCACCAGTGACACGGGATCCTCCTACAATGAGCAGTTCTTC
- TRBJ2-7 TRBV28 TRBD1 CASSRQGNTYEQYF TGTGCCAGCAGTAGACAGGGTAACACTTACGAGCAGTACTTC
few TRBJ2-3 TRBV27 - CASRAGAGVPDTQYF TGTGCCAGCAGGGCTGGGGCAGGGGTACCAGATACGCAGTATTTT
- TRBJ1-1 TRBV15 - CATSRNGRAAFF TGTGCCACCAGCAGGAATGGGAGGGCAGCTTTCTTT
- TRBJ2-3 TRBV5-6 TRBD2 CASSSPGIWGSREGHTQYF TGTGCCAGCAGCTCCCCCGGGATTTGGGGATCGAGGGAGGGACATACGCAGTATTTT
- TRBJ1-1 TRBV5-1 TRBD1 CASSLGLTGATEAFF TGCGCCAGCAGCTTGGGGTTAACAGGGGCAACTGAAGCTTTCTTT
- TRBJ2-3 TRBV24-1 TRBD2 CATSPSSGRGGTDTQYF TGTGCCACCAGTCCTTCTAGCGGGAGGGGGGGCACAGATACGCAGTATTTT